The entry below gives a single T cell receptor (beta chain) sequence along with its context. Clinical history as reported by participants underpinned cohort assignment. Contact with a PCR-confirmed or clinician-diagnosed COVID-19 case occurred within 2 weeks of entry. CDR1 and CDR2 (germline): KGHDR, SFDVKD. Trimming removed 1 base at V and 4 bases at J, with 23 bases between. The CDR3 length is 19 residues. The data were obtained in a study of blood T cell repertoires in COVID-19. Repertoires were generated with immunoSEQ multiplex PCR, while TCRdb's copy carries only in-frame clones and drops some. Of fewer than 250,000 clones in the sample, 90% were seen once.

The chain combines TRBV24-1 with TRBJ2-3, with TRBD1 as a possible D gene (5 bases). This clonotype was sampled from a man aged 45-65 years who had been exposed to COVID-19. The sequencing sample was made of PBMCs or T cells enriched from blood (not recorded which). The CDR3 reads CATSDFRRDLRASADTQYF. In nucleotides, the CDR3 is TGTGCCACCAGTGATTTCCGCAGGGATTTAAGGGCGTCTGCAGATACGCAGTATTTT.